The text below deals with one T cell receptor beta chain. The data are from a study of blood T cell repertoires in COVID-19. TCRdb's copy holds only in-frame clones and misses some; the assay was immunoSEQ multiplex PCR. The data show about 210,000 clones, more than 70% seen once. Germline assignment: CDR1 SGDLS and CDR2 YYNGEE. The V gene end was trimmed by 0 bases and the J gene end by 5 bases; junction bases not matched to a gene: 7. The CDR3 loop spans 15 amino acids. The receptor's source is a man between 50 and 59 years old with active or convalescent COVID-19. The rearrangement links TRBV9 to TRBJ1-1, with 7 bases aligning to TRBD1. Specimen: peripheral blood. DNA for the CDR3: TGTGCCAGCAGCGTAGCTGCAGGGGGAGGTACTGAAGCTTTCTTT. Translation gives CASSVAAGGGTEAFF.